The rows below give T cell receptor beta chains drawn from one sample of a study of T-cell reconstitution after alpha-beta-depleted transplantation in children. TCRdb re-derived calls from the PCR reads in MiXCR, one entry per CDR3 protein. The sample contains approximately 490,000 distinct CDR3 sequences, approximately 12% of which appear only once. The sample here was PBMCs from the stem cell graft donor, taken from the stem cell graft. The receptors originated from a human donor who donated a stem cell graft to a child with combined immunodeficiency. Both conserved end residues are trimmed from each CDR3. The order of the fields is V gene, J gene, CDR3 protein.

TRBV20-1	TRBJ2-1	SARDPTTSDNEQF
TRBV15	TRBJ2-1	ATSSTGNEQF
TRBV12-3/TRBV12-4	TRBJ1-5	ASSLGPQGGNQPQH
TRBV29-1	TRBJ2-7	SVEGQGTVYEQY
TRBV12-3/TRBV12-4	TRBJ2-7	ASSTPAGTSWVEQY
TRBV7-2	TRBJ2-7	ASSLEHSSYEQY
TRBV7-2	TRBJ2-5	ASSLVAVAETQY
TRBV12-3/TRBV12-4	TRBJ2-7	ASSLNYVYYEQY
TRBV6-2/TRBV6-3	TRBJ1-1	ASSYLGRDTEAF
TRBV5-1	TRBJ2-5	ASSPLGQYQETQY
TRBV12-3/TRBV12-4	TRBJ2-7	ASSSMFGPSEQY
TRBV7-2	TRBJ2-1	ASSLAGAAPDEQF
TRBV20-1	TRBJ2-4	SARASVSGRAGNIQY
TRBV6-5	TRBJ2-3	ASSYPAMGEDTQY
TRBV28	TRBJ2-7	ASSGEPGLAGLVSYEQY
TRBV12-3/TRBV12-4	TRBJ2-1	ASSRTTGINEQF
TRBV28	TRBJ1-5	ASSSPRLDRGWDQPQH
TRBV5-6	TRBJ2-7	ASSIGLAGAYEQY
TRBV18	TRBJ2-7	ASSPSTGENYEQY
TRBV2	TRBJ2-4	ASRQQILAKNIQY
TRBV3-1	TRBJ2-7	ASSQEPFLYEQY
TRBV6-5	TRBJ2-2	ASSYPLAGGAANTGELF
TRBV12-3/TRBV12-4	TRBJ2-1	ASSSFLNEQF
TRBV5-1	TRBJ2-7	ASSLTGPKDEQY
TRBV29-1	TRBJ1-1	SVLEDRGHLAF
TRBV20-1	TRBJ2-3	SAPLSGPGREDTQY
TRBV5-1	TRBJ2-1	ASSSLDGIESSYNEQF
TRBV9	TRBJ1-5	ASSVDGHSNQPQH
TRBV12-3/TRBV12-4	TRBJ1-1	ASRRFVTEAF
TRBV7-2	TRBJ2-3	ASSLNGGSTDTQY
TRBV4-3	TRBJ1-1	ASSQVDLAGGYTEAF
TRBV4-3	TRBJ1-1	ASSQDLGSTTEAF
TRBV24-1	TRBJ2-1	ATRDRRDEQF
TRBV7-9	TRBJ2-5	ASSSRQGGETQY
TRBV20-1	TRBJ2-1	SARGGGDYNEQF
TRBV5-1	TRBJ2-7	AGRDRAFYEQY
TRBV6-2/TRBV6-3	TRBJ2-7	ASSPGQGARYEQY
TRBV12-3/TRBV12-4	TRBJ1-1	ASSFSAGRNTEAF
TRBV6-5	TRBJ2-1	ASSYGRGQEQF
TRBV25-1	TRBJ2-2	ASSEATGEPTGELF
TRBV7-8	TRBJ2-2	ASSLDGRVAGELF
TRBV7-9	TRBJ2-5	ASSPPQLDGQETQY
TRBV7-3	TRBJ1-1	ASSSGGRRNTEAF
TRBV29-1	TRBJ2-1	SVATSGDLYNEQF